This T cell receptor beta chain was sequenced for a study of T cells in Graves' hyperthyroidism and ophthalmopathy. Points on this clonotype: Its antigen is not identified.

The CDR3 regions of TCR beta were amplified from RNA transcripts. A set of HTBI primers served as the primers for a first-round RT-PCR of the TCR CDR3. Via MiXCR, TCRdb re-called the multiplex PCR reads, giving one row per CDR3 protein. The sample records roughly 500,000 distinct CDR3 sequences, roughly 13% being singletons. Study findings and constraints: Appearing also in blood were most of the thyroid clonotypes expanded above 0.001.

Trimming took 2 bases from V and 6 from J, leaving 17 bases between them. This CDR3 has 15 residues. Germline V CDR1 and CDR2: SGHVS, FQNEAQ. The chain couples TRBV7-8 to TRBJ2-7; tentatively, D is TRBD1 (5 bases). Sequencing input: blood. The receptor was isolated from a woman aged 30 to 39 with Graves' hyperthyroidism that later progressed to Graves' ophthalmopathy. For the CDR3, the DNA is TGTGCCAGCAGCTTAACAGGTGTGGCAATCGGCGAGCAGTACTTC. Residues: CASSLTGVAIGEQYF.